The entry below gives a single TCR beta chain sequence along with its context. Participant age was about 18 to 89 years, and participants resided in roughly 25 US areas. Each participant's cohort was designated according to participant-reported clinical history. The germline gives CDR1 MNHEY, CDR2 SVGAGI. CDR3 length: 13 amino acids. Trimming cost V 7 bases and J 7 bases, with 11 bases left between them. Authors' analysis steps: Researchers report that nucleated cell counts were estimated from reference gene primer amplification. Some clones are missing from TCRdb's copy, which holds only in-frame ones; the method was immunoSEQ multiplex PCR. The DNA gave D and trimming, while V, J and clone size come from that table. The profile covers more than 250,000 clones, with about 85% appearing a single time and approximately 6% taken by the ten largest. This entry is derived from a study of blood T cell repertoires in COVID-19. The overall study: Sites across the United States, Italy and Spain contributed samples from acute and convalescent COVID-19.

Specimen: PBMCs or T cells enriched from blood (not recorded which). The chain joins TRBV6-5 to TRBJ1-6; D is uncertain. This clonotype was sampled from a woman younger than 45 who had recovered from COVID-19. The CDR3 here is CASTTRHNSPLHF. DNA for the CDR3: TGTGCCAGCACGACCCGACACAATTCACCCCTCCACTTT.